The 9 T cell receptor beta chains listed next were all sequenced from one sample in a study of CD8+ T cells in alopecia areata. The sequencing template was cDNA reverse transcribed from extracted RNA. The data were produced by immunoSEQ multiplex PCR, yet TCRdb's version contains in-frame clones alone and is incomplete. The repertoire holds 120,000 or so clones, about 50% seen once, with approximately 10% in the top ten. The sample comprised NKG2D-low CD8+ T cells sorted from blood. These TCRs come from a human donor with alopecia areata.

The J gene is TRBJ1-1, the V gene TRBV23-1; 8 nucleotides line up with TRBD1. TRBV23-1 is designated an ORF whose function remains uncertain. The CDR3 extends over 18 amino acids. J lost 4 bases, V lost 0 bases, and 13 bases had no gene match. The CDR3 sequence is CASSQSGCGTGLLTEAFF. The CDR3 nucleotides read TGCGCCAGCAGTCAATCCGGATGTGGGACAGGCCTTCTCACTGAAGCTTTCTTT.

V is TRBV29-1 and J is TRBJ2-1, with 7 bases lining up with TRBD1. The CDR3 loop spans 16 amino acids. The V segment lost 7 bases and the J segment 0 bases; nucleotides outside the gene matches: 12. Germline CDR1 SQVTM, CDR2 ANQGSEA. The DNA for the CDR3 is TGCAGCGGACAGGGCTGGCGCGGTAGCTCCTACAATGAGCAGTTCTTC. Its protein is CSGQGWRGSSYNEQFF.

The CDR3, as DNA: TGCAGCGTCACCTTGGGGGGGAATGAGCAGTTCTTC. Its translation: CSVTLGGNEQFF. V gene TRBV29-1 combines with J gene TRBJ2-1, with 7 nucleotides matching TRBD2. Germline V gene sequence: CDR1 SQVTM, CDR2 ANQGSEA. The CDR3 runs to 12 residues. V shed 6 bases, J shed 7 bases, and the junction held 6 bases outside the gene matches.

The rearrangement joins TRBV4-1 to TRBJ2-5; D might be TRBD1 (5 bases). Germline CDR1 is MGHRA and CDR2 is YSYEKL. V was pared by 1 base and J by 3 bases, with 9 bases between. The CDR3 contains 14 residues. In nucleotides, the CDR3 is TGCGCCAGCAGCCAAGTGGCACAGGAAGAGACCCAGTACTTC. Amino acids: CASSQVAQEETQYF.

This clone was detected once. This chain's CDR3 is CASWAAGTGLGGYTF. For the CDR3, the DNA is TGTGCCAGCTGGGCCGCTGGGACGGGCTTAGGGGGCTACACCTTC. The chain is built from TRBV27 and TRBJ1-2; tentatively, D is TRBD1 (5 bases). The CDR3 extends over 15 amino acids. Germline CDR1 and CDR2: MNHEY and SMNVEV (reference sequence). V was shortened by 8 bases and J by 8 bases, with 24 bases between the two germline ends.

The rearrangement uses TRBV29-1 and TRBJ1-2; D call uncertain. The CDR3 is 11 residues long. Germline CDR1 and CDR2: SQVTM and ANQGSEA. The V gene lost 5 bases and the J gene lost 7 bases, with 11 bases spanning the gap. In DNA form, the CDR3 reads TGCAGCGTTCTTGACACCTCTGGCTACACCTTC. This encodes CSVLDTSGYTF.

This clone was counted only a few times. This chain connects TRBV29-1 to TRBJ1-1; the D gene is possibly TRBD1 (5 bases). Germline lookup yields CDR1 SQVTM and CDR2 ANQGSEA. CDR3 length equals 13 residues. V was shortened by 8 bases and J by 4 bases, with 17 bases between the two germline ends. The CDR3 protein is CSSTQGVFTEAFF. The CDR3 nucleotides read TGCAGCTCTACTCAAGGGGTATTCACTGAAGCTTTCTTT.

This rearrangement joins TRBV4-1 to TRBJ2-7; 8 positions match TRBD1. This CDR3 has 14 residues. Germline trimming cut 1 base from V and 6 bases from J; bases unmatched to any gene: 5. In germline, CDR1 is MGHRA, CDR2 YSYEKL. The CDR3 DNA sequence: TGCGCCAGCAGCCAAGGGACTACAGGGGGCGAGCAGTACTTC. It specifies CASSQGTTGGEQYF.

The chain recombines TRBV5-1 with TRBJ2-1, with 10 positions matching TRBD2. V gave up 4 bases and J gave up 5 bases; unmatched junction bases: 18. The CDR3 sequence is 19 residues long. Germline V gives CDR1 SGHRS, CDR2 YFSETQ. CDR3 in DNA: TGCGCCAGCAGCCAGAAGGTGTTAGCGGGAGGCCAGGATCACAATGAGCAGTTCTTC. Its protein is CASSQKVLAGGQDHNEQFF.